Below, one T cell receptor beta chain is given with its context. What it recognizes is unknown. TCRdb keeps only in-frame clones here, not all; method: immunoSEQ multiplex PCR. The table records 95,000 to 100,000 clones, around 72% of them present only once. This specimen belongs to a study of fetal regulatory T cell absence and autoimmunity. Study-level information: Exocrine pancreas autoimmunity occurred in IPEX patients lacking clinical diabetes. General study points: Some top pancreas TCR clones were over 80-fold enriched versus cord blood. Cord blood and pancreas showed broadly similar TRB gene family usage.

V dropped 5 bases and J dropped 1; count of bases not matched to a gene: 0. Per the germline V gene, CDR1 is MGHRA and CDR2 is YSYEKL. The CDR3 sequence is 13 residues long. The TCR was taken from a male donor with IPEX syndrome. The sequenced sample consisted of pancreas tissue. This chain joins TRBV4-1 and TRBJ1-1; TRBD1 matches 8 bases. This CDR3 reads CASSTGGNTEAFF. As DNA, the CDR3 is TGCGCCAGCAGCACAGGGGGGAACACTGAAGCTTTCTTT.